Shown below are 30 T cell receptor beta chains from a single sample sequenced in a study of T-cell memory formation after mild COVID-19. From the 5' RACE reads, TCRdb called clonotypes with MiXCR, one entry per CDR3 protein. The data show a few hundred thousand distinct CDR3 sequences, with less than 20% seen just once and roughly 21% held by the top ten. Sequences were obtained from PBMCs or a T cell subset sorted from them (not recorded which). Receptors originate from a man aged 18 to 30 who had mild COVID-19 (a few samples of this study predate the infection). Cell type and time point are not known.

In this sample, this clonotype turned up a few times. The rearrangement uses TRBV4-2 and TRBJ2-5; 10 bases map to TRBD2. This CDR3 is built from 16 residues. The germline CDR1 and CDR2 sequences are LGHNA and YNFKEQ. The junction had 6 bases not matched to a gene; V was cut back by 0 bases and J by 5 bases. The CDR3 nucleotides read TGTGCCAGCAGCCAAGAAGGGGCAGCGGGGGGGGAGACCCAGTACTTC. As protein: CASSQEGAAGGETQYF.

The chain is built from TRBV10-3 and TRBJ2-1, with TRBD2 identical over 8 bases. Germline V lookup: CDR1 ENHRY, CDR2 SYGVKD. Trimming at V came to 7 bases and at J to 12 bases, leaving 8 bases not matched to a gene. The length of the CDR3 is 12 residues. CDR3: CAINSGGAAQFF. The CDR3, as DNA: TGTGCCATCAACAGCGGGGGAGCCGCGCAGTTCTTC.

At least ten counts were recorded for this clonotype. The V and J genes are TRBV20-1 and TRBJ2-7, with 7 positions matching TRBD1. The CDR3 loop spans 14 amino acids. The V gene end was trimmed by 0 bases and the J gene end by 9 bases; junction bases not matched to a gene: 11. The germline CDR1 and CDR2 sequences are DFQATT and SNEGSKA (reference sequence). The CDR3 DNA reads TGCAGTGCTAGAGAAGGGACAGTGCAGCCGGGGCAGTACTTC. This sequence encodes CSAREGTVQPGQYF.

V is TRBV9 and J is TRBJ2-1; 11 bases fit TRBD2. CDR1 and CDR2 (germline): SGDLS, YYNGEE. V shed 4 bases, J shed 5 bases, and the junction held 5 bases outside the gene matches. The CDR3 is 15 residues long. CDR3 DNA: TGTGCCAGCAGCCAGACTAGCGGGGCAGACAATGAGCAGTTCTTC. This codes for CASSQTSGADNEQFF.

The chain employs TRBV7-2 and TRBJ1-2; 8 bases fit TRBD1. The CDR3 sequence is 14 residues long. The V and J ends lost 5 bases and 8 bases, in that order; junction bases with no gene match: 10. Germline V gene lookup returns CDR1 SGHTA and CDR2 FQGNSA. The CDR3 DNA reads TGTGCCAGCAGCGTCGACAGGGGAGGTGGCGGCTACACCTTC. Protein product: CASSVDRGGGGYTF.

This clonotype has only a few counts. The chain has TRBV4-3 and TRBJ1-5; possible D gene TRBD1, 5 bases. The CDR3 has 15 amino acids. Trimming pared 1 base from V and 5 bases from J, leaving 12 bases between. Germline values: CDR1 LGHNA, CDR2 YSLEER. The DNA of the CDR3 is TGCGCCAGCAGCCAAGGGGACTCTAGGGATCAGCCCCAGCATTTT. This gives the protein CASSQGDSRDQPQHF.

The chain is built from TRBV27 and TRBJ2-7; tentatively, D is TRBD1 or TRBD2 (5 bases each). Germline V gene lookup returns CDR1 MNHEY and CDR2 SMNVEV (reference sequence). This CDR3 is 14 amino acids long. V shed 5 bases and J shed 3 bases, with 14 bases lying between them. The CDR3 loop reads CASSRAGTYYEQYF. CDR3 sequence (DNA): TGTGCCAGCAGTCGTGCCGGGACCTACTACGAGCAGTACTTC.

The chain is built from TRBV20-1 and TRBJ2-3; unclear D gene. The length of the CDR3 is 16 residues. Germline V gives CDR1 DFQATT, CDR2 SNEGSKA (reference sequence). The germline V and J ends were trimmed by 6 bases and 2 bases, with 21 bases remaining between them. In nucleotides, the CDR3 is TGCAGTGCCCCGAATCGCCCTGTGCGGTCCACAGATACGCAGTATTTT. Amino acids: CSAPNRPVRSTDTQYF.

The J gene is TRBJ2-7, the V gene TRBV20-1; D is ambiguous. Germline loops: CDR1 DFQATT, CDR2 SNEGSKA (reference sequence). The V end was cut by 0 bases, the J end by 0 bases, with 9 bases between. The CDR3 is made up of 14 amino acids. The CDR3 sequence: CSARDAASSYEQYF. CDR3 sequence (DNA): TGCAGTGCTAGAGACGCCGCGAGCTCCTACGAGCAGTACTTC.

CDR3 sequence reads: CSAQRSSGGARQYV. In DNA, the CDR3 is TGCAGTGCCCAGAGGTCTAGCGGGGGGGCCAGGCAGTACGTC. V is TRBV20-1 and J is TRBJ2-7, with 12 bases lining up with TRBD2. Germline CDR1 is DFQATT and CDR2 is SNEGSKA (reference sequence). The CDR3 extends over 14 amino acids. Losses at the gene ends were 6 bases for V and 9 bases for J; bases not matched to a gene: 12.

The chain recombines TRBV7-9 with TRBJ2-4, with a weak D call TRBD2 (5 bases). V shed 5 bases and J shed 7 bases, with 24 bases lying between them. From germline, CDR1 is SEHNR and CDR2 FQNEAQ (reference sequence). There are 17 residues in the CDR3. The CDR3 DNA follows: TGTGCCAGCAGCAGGCGGGCGACACCCGAAGGGCCGAACATTCAGTACTTC. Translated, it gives CASSRRATPEGPNIQYF.

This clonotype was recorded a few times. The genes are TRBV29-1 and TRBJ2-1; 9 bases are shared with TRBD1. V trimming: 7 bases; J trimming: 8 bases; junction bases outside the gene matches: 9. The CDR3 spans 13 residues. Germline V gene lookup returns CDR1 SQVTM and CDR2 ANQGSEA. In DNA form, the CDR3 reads TGCAGCGCCGCGACAGGGGGTATTTATGAGCAGTTCTTC. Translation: CSAATGGIYEQFF.

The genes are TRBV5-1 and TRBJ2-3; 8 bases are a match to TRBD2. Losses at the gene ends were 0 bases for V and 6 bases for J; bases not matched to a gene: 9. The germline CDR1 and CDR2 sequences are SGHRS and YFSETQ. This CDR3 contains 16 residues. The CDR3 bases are TGCGCCAGCAGCTTGGCCGGCGGGGGGCCCGTGGATACGCAGTATTTT. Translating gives CASSLAGGGPVDTQYF.

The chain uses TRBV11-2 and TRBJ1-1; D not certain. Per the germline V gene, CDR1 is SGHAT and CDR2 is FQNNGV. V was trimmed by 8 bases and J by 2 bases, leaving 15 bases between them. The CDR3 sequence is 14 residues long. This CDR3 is CASGPTTGNTEAFF. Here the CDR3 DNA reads TGTGCCAGCGGGCCTACGACTGGAAACACTGAAGCTTTCTTT. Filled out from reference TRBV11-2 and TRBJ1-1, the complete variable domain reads EAGVAQSPRYKIIEKRQSVAFWCNPISGHATLYWYQQILGQGPKLLIQFQNNGVVDDSQLPKDRFSAERLKGVDSTLKIQPAKLEDSAVYLCASGPTTGNTEAFFGQGTRLTVV.

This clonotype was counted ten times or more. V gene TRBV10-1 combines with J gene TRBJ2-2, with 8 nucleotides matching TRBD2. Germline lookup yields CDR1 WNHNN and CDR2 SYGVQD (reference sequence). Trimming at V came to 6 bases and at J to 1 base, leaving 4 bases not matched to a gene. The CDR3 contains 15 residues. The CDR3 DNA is TGCGCCAGCAGGCCCGGGGGGGTGAACACCGGGGAGCTGTTTTTT. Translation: CASRPGGVNTGELFF.

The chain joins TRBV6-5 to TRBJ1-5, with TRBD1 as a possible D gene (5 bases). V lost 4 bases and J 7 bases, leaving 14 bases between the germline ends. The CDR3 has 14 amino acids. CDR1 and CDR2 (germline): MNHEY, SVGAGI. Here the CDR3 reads CASSSPGYSQPQHF. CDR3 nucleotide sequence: TGTGCCAGCAGTTCCCCAGGGTACAGCCAGCCCCAGCATTTT.

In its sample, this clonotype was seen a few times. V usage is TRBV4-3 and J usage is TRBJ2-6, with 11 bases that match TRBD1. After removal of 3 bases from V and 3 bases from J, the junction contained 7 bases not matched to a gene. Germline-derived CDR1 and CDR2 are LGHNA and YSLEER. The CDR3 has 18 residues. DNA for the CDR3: TGCGCCAGCAGCCAGGGAGGACAGGGGGCGGGTGGGGCCAACGTCCTGACTTTC. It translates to CASSQGGQGAGGANVLTF.

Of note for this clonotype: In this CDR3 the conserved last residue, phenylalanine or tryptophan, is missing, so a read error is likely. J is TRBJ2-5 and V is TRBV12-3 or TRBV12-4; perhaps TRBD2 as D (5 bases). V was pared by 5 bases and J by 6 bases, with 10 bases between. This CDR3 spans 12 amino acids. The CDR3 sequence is CASSRTQKTQYL. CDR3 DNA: TGTGCCAGCAGTCGGACTCAGAAGACCCAGTACTTA.

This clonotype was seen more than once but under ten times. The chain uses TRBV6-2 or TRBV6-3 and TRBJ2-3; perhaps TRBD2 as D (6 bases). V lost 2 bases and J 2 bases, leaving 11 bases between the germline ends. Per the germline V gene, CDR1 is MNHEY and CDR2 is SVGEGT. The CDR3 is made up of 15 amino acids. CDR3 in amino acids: CASSYPGEPTDTQYF. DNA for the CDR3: TGTGCCAGCAGTTACCCGGGGGAACCCACAGATACGCAGTATTTT.

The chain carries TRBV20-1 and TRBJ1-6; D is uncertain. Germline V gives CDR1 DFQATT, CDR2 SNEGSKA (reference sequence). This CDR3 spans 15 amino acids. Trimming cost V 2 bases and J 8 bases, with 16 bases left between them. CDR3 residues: CSARLSGPLDSPLHF. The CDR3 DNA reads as TGCAGTGCTAGATTAAGTGGGCCCTTGGATTCACCCCTCCACTTT.

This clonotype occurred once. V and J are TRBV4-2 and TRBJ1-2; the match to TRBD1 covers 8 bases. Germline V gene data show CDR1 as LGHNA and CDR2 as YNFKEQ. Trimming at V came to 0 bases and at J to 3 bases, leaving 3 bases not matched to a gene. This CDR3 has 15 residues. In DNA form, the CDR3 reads TGTGCCAGCAGCCAAGATCAGGGGGCGGACTATGGCTACACCTTC. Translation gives CASSQDQGADYGYTF.

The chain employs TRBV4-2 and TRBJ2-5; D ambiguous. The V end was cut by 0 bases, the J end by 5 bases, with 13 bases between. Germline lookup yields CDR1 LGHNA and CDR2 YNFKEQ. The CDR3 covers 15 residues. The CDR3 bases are TGTGCCAGCAGCCAAGATGGTCATCCTAGGGAGACCCAGTACTTC. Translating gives CASSQDGHPRETQYF.

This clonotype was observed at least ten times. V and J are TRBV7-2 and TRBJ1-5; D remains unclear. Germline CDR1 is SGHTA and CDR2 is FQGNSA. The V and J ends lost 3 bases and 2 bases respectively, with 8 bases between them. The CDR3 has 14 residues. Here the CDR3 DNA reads TGTGCCAGCAGCTTGATTGGGGGCAATCAGCCCCAGCATTTT. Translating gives CASSLIGGNQPQHF.

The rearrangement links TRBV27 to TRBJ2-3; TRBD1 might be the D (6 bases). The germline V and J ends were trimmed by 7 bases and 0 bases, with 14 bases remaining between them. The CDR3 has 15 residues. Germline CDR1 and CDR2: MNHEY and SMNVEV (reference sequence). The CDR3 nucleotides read TGTGCCAGCAAGGGGGTAGGGTTTAGCACAGATACGCAGTATTTT. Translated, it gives CASKGVGFSTDTQYF.

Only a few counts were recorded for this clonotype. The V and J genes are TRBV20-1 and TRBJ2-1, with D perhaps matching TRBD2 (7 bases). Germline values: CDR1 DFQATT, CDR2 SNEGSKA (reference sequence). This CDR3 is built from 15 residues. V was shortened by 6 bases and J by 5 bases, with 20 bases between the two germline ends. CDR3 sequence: CSATSAAGVDNEQFF. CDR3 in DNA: TGCAGTGCCACTAGCGCGGCAGGGGTAGACAATGAGCAGTTCTTC.

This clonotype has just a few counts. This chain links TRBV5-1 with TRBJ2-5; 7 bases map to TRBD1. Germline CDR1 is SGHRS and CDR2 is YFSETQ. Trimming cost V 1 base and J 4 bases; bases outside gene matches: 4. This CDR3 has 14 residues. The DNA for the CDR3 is TGCGCCAGCAGCTTGACAGGGGATGGAGAGACCCAGTACTTC. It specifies CASSLTGDGETQYF. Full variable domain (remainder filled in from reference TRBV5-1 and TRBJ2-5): KAGVTQTPRYLIKTRGQQVTLSCSPISGHRSVSWYQQTPGQGLQFLFEYFSETQRNKGNFPGRFSGRQFSNSRSEMNVSTLELGDSALYLCASSLTGDGETQYFGPGTRLLVL.

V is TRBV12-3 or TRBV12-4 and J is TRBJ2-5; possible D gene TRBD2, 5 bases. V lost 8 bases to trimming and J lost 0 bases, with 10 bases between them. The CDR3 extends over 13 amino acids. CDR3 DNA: TGTGCCAGCTTGCCAGCGGACCAAGAGACCCAGTACTTC. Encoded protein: CASLPADQETQYF.

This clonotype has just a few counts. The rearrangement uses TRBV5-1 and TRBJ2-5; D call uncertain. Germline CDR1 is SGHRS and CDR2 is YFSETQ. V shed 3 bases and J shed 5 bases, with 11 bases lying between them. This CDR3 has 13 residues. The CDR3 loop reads CASSSDIHETQYF. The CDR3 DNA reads TGCGCCAGCAGCTCAGACATCCACGAGACCCAGTACTTC.

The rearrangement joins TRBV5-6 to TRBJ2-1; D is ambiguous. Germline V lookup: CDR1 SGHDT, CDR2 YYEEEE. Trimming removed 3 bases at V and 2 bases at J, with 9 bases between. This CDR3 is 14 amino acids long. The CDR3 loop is CASSSFATYNEQFF. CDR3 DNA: TGTGCCAGCAGCTCTTTTGCGACCTACAATGAGCAGTTCTTC.

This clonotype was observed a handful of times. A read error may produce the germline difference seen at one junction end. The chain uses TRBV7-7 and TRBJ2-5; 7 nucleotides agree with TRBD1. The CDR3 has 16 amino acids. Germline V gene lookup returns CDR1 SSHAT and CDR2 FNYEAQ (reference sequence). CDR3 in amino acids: CASSLGTQGVGETQYF. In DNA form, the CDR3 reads TGTGCTAGCAGCCTAGGAACGCAGGGGGTCGGAGAGACCCAGTACTTC.